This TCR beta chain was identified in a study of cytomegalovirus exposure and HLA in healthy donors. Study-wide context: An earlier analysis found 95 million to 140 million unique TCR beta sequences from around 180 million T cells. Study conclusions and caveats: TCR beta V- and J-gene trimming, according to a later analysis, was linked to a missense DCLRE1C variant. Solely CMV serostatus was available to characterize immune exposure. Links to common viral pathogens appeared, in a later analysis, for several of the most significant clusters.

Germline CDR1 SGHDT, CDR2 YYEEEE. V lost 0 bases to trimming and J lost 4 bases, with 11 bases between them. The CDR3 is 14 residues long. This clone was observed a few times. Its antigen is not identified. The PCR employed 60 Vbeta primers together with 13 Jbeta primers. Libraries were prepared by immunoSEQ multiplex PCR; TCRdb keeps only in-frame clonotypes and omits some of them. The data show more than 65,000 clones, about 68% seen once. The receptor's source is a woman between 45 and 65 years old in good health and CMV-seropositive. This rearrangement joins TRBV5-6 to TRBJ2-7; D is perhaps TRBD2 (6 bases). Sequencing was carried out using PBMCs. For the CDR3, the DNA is TGTGCCAGCAGCTTGGCGGCGGGGACGTACGAGCAGTACTTC. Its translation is CASSLAAGTYEQYF.